The clone carrying this TCR beta chain was seen a few times. Its antigen is unidentified. The data were taken from a study of shared clonotypes between healthy human individuals. Regarding the study as a whole: Naive CD4 clonotypes overlapped across several donors at approximately 5.5%.

In the original analysis: Filtering of immunoSEQ junctional sequences could not match full-length read filtering. This table comes from immunoSEQ multiplex PCR, and its TCRdb copy is limited to in-frame clones, with some not included. V, J and clone size are taken as reported in that table, and D and trimming were inferred from the DNA itself. Among over a million clones listed, around 78% were seen once. CDR3 length: 14 amino acids. Germline V lookup: CDR1 SGHNT, CDR2 YYREEE (reference sequence). V lost 0 bases, J lost 8 bases, and 11 bases lay in between. The TCR comes from a man between 18 and 29 years old in good health. Some clones in this sample may be carry-over from other donors' samples. Material: memory CD4+ T cells from PBMCs. Subset described: CD45RA-negative fraction. The rearrangement joins TRBV5-4 to TRBJ1-4, with D possibly being TRBD1 (6 bases). CDR3 DNA sequence: TGTGCCAGCAGCTTGGAAGGGGGGAGCGAAAAACTGTTTTTT. It is translated as CASSLEGGSEKLFF.